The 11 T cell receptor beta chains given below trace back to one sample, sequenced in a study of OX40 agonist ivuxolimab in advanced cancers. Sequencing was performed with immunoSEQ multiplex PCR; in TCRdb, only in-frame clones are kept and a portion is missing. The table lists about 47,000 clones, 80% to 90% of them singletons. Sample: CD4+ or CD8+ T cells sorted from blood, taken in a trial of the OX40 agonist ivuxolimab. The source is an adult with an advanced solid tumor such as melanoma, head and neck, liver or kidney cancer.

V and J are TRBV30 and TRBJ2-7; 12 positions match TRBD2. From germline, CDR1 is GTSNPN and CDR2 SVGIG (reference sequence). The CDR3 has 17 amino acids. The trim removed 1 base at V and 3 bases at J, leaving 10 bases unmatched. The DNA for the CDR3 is TGTGCCTGGAGTGACCCTAGCGGGAGGGCCTCGCTCTACGAGCAGTACTTC. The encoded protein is CAWSDPSGRASLYEQYF. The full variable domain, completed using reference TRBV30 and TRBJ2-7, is SQTIHQWPATLVQPVGSPLSLECTVEGTSNPNLYWYRQAAGRGLQLLFYSVGIGQISSEVPQNLSASRPQDRQFILSSKKLLLSDSGFYLCAWSDPSGRASLYEQYFGPGTRLTVT.

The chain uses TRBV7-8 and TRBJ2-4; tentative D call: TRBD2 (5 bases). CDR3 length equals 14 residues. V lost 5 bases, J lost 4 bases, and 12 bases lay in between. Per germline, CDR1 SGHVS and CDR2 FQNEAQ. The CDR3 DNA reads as TGTGCCAGCAGCCCCAGACGGACTAAAAACATTCAGTACTTC. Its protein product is CASSPRRTKNIQYF.

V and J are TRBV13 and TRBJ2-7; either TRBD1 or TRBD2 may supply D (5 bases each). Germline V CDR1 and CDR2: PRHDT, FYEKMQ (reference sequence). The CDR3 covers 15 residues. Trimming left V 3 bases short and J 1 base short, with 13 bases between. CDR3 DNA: TGTGCCAGCAGCTTGAGGAGGCAGGGATCCTACGAGCAGTACTTC. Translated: CASSLRRQGSYEQYF.

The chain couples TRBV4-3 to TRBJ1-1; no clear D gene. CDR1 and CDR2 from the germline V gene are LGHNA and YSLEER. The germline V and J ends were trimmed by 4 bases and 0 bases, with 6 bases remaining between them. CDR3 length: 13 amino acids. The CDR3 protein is CASSLDLNTEAFF. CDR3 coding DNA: TGCGCCAGCAGCCTAGACCTGAACACTGAAGCTTTCTTT.

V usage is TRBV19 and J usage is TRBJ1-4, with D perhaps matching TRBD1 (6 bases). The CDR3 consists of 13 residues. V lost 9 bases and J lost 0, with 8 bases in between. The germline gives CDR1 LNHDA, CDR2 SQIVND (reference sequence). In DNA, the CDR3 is TGTGCCAGCCGGACAGCAACTAATGAAAAACTGTTTTTT. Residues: CASRTATNEKLFF.

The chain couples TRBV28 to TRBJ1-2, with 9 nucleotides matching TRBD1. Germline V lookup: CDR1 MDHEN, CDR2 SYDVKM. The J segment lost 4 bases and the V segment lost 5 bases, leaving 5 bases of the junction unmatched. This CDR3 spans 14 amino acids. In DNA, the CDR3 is TGTGCCAGCAGTCTCCTGGGACAGGGCTATGGCTACACCTTC. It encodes CASSLLGQGYGYTF.

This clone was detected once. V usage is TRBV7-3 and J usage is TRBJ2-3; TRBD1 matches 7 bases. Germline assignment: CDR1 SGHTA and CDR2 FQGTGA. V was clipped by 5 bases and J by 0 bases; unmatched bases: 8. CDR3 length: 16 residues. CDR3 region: CASSLETGLSTDTQYF. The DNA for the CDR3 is TGTGCCAGCAGCCTGGAGACAGGGTTAAGCACAGATACGCAGTATTTT.

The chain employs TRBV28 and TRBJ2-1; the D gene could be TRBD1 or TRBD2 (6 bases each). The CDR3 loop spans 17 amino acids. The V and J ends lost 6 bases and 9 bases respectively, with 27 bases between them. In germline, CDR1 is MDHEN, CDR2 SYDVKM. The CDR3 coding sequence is TGTGCCAGCAGCCCCGTAAAGGATTGGGTTGAGGGGGGTGAGCAGTTCTTC. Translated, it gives CASSPVKDWVEGGEQFF.

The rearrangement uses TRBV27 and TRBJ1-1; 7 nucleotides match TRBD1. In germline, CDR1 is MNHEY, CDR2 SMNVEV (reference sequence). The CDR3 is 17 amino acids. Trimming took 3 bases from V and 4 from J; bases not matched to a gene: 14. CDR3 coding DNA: TGTGCCAGCAGTTTGAAACTTTGGGACAGTTCGGGCACTGAAGCTTTCTTT. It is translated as CASSLKLWDSSGTEAFF.

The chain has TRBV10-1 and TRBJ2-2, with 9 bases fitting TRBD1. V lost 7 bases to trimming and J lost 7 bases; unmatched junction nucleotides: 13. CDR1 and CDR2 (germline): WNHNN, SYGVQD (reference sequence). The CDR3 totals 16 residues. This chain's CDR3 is CASIIRDRVRRGELFF. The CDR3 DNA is TGCGCCAGCATCATCCGGGACAGGGTTCGGCGCGGGGAGCTGTTTTTT.

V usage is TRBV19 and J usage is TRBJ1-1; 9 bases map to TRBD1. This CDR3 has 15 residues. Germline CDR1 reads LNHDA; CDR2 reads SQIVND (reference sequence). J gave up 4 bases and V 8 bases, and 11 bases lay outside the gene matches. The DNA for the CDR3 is TGTGCCAGTGCCAATTCGGGACAGGGTGTCACTGAAGCTTTCTTT. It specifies CASANSGQGVTEAFF.